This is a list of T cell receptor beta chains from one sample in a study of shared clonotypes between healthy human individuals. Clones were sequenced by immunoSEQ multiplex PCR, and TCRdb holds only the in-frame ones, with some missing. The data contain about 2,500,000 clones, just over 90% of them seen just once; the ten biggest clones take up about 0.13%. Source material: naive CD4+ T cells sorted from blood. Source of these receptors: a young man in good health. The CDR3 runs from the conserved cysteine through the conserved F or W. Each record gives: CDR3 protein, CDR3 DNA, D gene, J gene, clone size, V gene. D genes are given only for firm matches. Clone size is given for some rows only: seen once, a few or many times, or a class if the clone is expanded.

CASSPVVDRGRLGTEAFF	TGTGCCAGCAGCCCAGTGGTTGACAGGGGCCGATTGGGCACTGAAGCTTTCTTT	TRBD1	TRBJ1-1	.	TRBV9
CASSADGNYGYTF	TGTGCCAGCAGCGCTGACGGGAACTATGGCTACACCTTC	.	TRBJ1-2	.	TRBV7-2
CASSLVGSTIYF	TGTGCCAGCAGCTTAGTTGGGAGCACCATATATTTT	.	TRBJ1-3	once	TRBV7-2
CASTTYVWDPLPGYTF	TGTGCCAGCACCACTTATGTTTGGGACCCTCTCCCAGGCTACACCTTC	.	TRBJ1-2	.	TRBV2
CASNLGAKSSTDTQYF	TGCGCCAGCAACTTGGGGGCGAAATCTAGCACAGATACGCAGTATTTT	.	TRBJ2-3	.	TRBV5-1
CASSLSVRMKETQYF	TGCGCCAGCAGCCTCTCGGTGAGAATGAAGGAGACCCAGTACTTC	.	TRBJ2-5	.	TRBV5-1
CASRDRGTGEQYF	TGTGCCAGCCGGGACAGGGGCACTGGCGAGCAGTACTTC	TRBD1	TRBJ2-7	.	TRBV6-1
CASTPGGSGATRGPLHF	TGTGCCAGCACCCCCGGTGGTTCAGGGGCGACAAGGGGGCCCCTCCACTTT	.	TRBJ1-6	.	TRBV5-8
CASSLGQGAYQPQHF	TGTGCCAGCAGCTTAGGCCAGGGGGCTTATCAGCCCCAGCATTTT	TRBD1	TRBJ1-5	few	TRBV11-2
CASSLGQKVANTGELFF	TGTGCCAGCAGCTTAGGGCAGAAGGTCGCGAACACCGGGGAGCTGTTTTTT	.	TRBJ2-2	.	TRBV7-6
CATSRDGGGEQYF	TGTGCCACCAGCAGAGATGGAGGGGGCGAGCAGTACTTC	.	TRBJ2-7	.	TRBV15
CAISEWSAPYEQYF	TGTGCCATCAGTGAGTGGTCAGCCCCCTACGAGCAGTACTTC	.	TRBJ2-7	.	TRBV10-3
CATKRTSGSNEQFF	TGCGCCACCAAACGGACTAGCGGGAGTAATGAGCAGTTCTTC	TRBD2	TRBJ2-1	.	TRBV5-1
CASGRVPSTDTQYF	TGTGCCAGCGGCAGGGTACCTAGCACAGATACGCAGTATTTT	.	TRBJ2-3	.	TRBV7-6
CAISESTGTGYGYTF	TGTGCCATCAGTGAGTCGACGGGCACGGGCTATGGCTACACCTTC	.	TRBJ1-2	.	TRBV10-3
CASSAPGVTEAFF	TGTGCCAGCAGTGCCCCAGGGGTCACTGAAGCTTTCTTT	.	TRBJ1-1	.	TRBV6-6
CASSAGKDNTGELFF	TGTGCCAGCAGCGCGGGGAAGGATAACACCGGGGAGCTGTTTTTT	.	TRBJ2-2	.	TRBV9
CASSLSSGSYEQYF	TGCGCCAGCAGCTTGTCTAGCGGATCCTACGAGCAGTACTTC	TRBD2	TRBJ2-7	.	TRBV5-1
CASSQDHGSPPRNEQFF	TGCGCCAGCAGCCAAGATCATGGGTCCCCCCCGAGGAATGAGCAGTTCTTC	.	TRBJ2-1	.	TRBV4-3
CASSKDRGSGEQYF	TGCGCCAGCAGCAAAGACAGGGGGTCGGGCGAGCAGTACTTC	TRBD1	TRBJ2-7	.	TRBV4-1
CASSVGGTPATNEKLFF	TGTGCCAGCAGTGTAGGGGGCACGCCAGCAACTAATGAAAAACTGTTTTTT	TRBD1	TRBJ1-4	.	TRBV6-1
CASSLRQGQAFF	TGTGCCAGCAGCCTGCGACAGGGACAAGCTTTCTTT	TRBD1	TRBJ1-1	.	TRBV7-9
CASTPLGGADSPLHF	TGTGCCAGTACCCCCCTCGGAGGGGCGGACTCACCCCTCCACTTT	.	TRBJ1-6	.	TRBV19
CASSITSGRVVNEQFF	TGTGCCAGCAGTATCACTAGCGGGAGGGTTGTCAATGAGCAGTTCTTC	TRBD2	TRBJ2-1	.	TRBV27
CASSLVAGPGGETQYF	TGCGCCAGCAGCTTGGTGGCGGGCCCAGGGGGTGAGACCCAGTACTTC	TRBD1	TRBJ2-5	.	TRBV5-1
CASSSTGTLRGETQYF	TGTGCCAGCAGCTCGACGGGGACACTTCGGGGGGAGACCCAGTACTTC	.	TRBJ2-5	.	TRBV11-2
CASSYTGGTGNTIYF	TGTGCCAGCAGTTACACAGGTGGGACAGGAAACACCATATATTTT	.	TRBJ1-3	.	TRBV6-6
CASSPGWAGELFF	TGTGCCAGCAGCCCCGGTTGGGCAGGGGAGCTGTTTTTT	.	TRBJ2-2	.	TRBV9
CASSTPGQSYNEQFF	TGTGCCAGCAGCACACCGGGTCAGTCCTACAATGAGCAGTTCTTC	.	TRBJ2-1	.	TRBV7-2
CAISDPFLTPYNEQFF	TGTGCCATCAGTGACCCTTTCTTAACCCCCTACAATGAGCAGTTCTTC	.	TRBJ2-1	.	TRBV10-3
CASSTDRLNTGELFF	TGTGCCAGCAGTACGGACAGGTTAAACACCGGGGAGCTGTTTTTT	TRBD1	TRBJ2-2	.	TRBV2
CASSAPGRGRTEAFF	TGTGCCAGCAGCGCCCCCGGGAGGGGAAGAACTGAAGCTTTCTTT	.	TRBJ1-1	.	TRBV7-8
CASSDVRHTEAFF	TGTGCCAGCAGTGACGTCCGTCACACTGAAGCTTTCTTT	.	TRBJ1-1	few	TRBV28